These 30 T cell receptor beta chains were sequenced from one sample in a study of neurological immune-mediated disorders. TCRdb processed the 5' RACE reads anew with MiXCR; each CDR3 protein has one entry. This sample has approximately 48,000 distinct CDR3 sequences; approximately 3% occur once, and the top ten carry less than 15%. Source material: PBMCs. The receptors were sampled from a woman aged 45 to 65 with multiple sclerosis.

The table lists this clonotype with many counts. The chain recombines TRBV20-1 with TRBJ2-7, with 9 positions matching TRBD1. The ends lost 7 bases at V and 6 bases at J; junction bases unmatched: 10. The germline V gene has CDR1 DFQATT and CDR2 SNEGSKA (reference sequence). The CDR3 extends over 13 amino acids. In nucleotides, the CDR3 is TGCAGTGTTCCCGGGACAGGGCAGCGCGAGCAGTACTTC. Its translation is CSVPGTGQREQYF.

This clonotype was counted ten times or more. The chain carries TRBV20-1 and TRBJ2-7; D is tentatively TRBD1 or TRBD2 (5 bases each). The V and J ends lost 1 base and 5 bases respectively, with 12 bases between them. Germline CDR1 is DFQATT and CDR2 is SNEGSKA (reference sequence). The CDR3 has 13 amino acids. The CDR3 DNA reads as TGCAGTGCTAGAGGACAGTCGGGGCACGAGCAGTACTTC. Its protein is CSARGQSGHEQYF.

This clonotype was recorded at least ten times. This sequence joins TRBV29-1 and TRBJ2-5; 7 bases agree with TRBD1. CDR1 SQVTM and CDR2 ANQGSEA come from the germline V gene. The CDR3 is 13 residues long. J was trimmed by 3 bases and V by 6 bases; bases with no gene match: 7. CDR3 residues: CSVWAGGEETQYF. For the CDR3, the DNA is TGCAGCGTCTGGGCAGGGGGAGAAGAGACCCAGTACTTC.

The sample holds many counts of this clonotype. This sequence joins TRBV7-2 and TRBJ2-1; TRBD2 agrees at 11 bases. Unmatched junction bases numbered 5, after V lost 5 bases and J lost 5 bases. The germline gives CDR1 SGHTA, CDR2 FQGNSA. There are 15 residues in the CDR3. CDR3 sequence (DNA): TGTGCCAGCAGCCTAGTGGGACTAGCGGACAATGAGCAGTTCTTC. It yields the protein CASSLVGLADNEQFF.

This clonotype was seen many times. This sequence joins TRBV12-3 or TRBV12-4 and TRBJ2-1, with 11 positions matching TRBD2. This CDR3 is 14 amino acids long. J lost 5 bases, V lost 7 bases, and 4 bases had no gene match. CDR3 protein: CASTLTSGDNEQFF. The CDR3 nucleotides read TGTGCCAGCACCTTGACTAGCGGGGACAATGAGCAGTTCTTC.

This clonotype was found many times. CDR3 in amino acids: CAISDPGQVYEQYV. The CDR3 coding sequence is TGTGCCATCAGTGACCCGGGACAAGTCTACGAGCAGTACGTC. V usage is TRBV10-3 and J usage is TRBJ2-7, with D maybe TRBD1 (6 bases). Trimming removed 3 bases from V and 3 bases from J, with 12 bases in between. The CDR3 sequence is 14 residues long. Germline CDR1 is ENHRY and CDR2 is SYGVKD.

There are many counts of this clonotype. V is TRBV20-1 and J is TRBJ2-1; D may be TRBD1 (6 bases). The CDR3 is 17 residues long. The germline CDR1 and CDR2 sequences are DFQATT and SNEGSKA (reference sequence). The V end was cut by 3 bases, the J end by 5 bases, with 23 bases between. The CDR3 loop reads CSASSVVGQTLDNEQFF. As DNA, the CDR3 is TGCAGTGCTAGTTCGGTCGTAGGACAGACCCTCGACAATGAGCAGTTCTTC.

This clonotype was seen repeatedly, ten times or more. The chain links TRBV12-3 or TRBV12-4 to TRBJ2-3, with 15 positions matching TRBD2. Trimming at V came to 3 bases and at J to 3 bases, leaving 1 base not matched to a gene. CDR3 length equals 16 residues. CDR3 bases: TGTGCCAGCAGTTTGGGACTAGCGGGAGGAACAGATACGCAGTATTTT. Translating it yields CASSLGLAGGTDTQYF.

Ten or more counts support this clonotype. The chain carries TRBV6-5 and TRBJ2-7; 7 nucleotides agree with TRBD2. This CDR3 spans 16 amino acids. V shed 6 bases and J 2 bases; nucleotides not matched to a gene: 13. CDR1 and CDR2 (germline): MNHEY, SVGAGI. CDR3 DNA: TGTGCCAGCAGACTTTTGGGGGGGATTAGGCCCTACGAGCAGTACGTC. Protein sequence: CASRLLGGIRPYEQYV.

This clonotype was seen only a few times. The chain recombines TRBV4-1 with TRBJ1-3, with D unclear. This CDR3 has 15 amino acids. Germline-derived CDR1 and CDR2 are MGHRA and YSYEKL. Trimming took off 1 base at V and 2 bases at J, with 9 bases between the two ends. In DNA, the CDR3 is TGCGCCAGCAGCCAAGTGAGGCTGCCTGGAAACACCATATATTTT. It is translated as CASSQVRLPGNTIYF.

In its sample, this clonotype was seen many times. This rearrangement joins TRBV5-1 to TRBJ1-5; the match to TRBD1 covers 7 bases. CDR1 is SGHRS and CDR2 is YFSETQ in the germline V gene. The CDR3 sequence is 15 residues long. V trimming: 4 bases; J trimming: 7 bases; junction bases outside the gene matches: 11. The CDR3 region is CASSEQGHSGQPQHF. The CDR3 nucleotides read TGCGCCAGCAGCGAACAGGGGCATTCAGGGCAGCCCCAGCATTTT.

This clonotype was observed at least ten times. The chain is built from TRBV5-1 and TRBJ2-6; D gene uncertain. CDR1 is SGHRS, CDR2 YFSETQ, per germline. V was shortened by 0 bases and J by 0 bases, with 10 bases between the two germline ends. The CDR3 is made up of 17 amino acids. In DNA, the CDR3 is TGCGCCAGCAGCTTGGAACCGGTAAACTCTGGGGCCAACGTCCTGACTTTC. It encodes CASSLEPVNSGANVLTF.

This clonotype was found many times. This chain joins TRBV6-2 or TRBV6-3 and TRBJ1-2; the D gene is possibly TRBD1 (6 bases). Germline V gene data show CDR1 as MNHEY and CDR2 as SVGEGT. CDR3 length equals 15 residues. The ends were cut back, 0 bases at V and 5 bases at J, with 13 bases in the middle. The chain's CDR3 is CASSYSSGDPYGYTF. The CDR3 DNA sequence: TGTGCCAGCAGTTACTCTTCAGGGGACCCATATGGCTACACCTTC.

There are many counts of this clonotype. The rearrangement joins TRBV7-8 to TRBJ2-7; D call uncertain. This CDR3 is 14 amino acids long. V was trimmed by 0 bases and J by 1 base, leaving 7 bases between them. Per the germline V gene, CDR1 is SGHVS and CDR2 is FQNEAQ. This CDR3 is CASSLAGGSYEQYF. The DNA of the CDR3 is TGTGCCAGCAGCTTAGCGGGCGGTTCCTACGAGCAGTACTTC.

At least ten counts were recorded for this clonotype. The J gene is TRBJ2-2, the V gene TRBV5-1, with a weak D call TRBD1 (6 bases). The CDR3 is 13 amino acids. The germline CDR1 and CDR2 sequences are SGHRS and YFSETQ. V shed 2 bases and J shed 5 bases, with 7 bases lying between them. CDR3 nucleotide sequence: TGCGCCAGCAGCTTCCAGGGGACCGGGGAGCTGTTTTTT. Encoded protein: CASSFQGTGELFF.

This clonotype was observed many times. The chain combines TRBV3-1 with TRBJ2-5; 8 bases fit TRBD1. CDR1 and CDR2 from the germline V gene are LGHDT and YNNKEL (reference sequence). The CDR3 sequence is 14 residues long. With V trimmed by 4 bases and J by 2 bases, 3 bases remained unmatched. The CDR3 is CASSLRTGQETQYF. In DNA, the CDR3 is TGTGCCAGCAGCCTAAGGACAGGGCAAGAGACCCAGTACTTC.

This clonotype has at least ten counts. The CDR3 DNA reads TGCGCCAGCAGCCACGGACTAGCGGGTCAGGGGTACAATGAGCAGTTCTTC. Amino acid sequence: CASSHGLAGQGYNEQFF. The rearrangement uses TRBV5-1 and TRBJ2-1, with 11 bases aligning to TRBD2. CDR3 length equals 17 residues. The J segment lost 4 bases and the V segment lost 4 bases, leaving 10 bases of the junction unmatched. In germline, CDR1 is SGHRS, CDR2 YFSETQ.

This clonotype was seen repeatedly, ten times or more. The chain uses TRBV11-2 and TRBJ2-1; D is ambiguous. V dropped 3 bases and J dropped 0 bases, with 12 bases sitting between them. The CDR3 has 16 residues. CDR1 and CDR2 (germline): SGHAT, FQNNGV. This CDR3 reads CASSFLPTRSYNEQFF. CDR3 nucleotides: TGTGCCAGCAGCTTCCTACCCACGCGCTCCTACAATGAGCAGTTCTTC.

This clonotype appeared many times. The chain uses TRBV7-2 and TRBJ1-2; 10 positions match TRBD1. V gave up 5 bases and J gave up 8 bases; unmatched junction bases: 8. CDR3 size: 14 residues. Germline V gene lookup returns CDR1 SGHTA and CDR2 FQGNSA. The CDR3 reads CASSGRDRGGGYTF. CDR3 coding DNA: TGTGCCAGCAGCGGGAGGGACAGGGGAGGCGGCTACACCTTC. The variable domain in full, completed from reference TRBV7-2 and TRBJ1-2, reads GAGVSQSPSNKVTEKGKDVELRCDPISGHTALYWYRQSLGQGLEFLIYFQGNSAPDKSGLPSDRFSAERTGGSVSTLTIQRTQQEDSAVYLCASSGRDRGGGYTFGSGTRLTVV.

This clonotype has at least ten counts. CDR3 sequence reads: CASSLDSATNEKLFF. The CDR3 DNA is TGCGCCAGCAGCTTGGACAGCGCAACTAATGAAAAACTGTTTTTT. V and J are TRBV5-1 and TRBJ1-4; D gene uncertain. The CDR3 length is 15 residues. The V gene's germline CDR1 is SGHRS and CDR2 YFSETQ. V lost 0 bases and J lost 0, with 6 bases in between. Combining the CDR3 with reference TRBV5-1 and TRBJ1-4 gives the whole variable domain KAGVTQTPRYLIKTRGQQVTLSCSPISGHRSVSWYQQTPGQGLQFLFEYFSETQRNKGNFPGRFSGRQFSNSRSEMNVSTLELGDSALYLCASSLDSATNEKLFFGSGTQLSVL.

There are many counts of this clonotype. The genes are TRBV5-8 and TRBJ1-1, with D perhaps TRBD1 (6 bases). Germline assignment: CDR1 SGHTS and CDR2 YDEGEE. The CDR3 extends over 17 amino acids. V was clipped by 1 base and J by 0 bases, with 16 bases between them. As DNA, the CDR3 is TGTGCCAGCAGCTTGTGGGGGGGGGCAGGGATGAACACTGAAGCTTTCTTT. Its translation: CASSLWGGAGMNTEAFF.

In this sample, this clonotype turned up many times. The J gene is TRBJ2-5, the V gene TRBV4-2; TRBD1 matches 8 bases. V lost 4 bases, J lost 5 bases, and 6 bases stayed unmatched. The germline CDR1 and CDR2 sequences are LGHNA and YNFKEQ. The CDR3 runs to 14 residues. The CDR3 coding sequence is TGTGCCAGCAGCCCCCGGACAGGGCGGGAGACCCAGTACTTC. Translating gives CASSPRTGRETQYF.

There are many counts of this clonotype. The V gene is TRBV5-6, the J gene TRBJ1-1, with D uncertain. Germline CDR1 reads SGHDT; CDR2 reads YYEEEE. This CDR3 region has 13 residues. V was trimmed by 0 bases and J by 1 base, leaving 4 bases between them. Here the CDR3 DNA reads TGTGCCAGCAGCTTGGCGAGGAACACTGAAGCTTTCTTT. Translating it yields CASSLARNTEAFF. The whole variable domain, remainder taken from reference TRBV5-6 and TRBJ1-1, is DAGVTQSPTHLIKTRGQQVTLRCSPKSGHDTVSWYQQALGQGPQFIFQYYEEEERQRGNFPDRFSGHQFPNYSSELNVNALLLGDSALYLCASSLARNTEAFFGQGTRLTVV.

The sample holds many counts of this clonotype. CDR3 DNA sequence: TGTGCCAGCAGCCCCAGGACAGGGCCCACCTACGAGCAGTACTTC. Its translation is CASSPRTGPTYEQYF. The rearrangement uses TRBV7-9 and TRBJ2-7; 8 bases agree with TRBD1. The germline V gene has CDR1 SEHNR and CDR2 FQNEAQ (reference sequence). V lost 5 bases to trimming and J lost 2 bases; unmatched junction nucleotides: 8. CDR3 length: 15 amino acids.

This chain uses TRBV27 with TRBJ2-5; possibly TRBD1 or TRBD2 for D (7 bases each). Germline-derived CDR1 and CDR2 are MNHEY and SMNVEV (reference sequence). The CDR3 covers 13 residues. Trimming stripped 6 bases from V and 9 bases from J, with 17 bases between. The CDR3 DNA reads TGTGCCAGCAGATTAACAGGGGAGGGGGCCCAGTACTTC. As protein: CASRLTGEGAQYF.

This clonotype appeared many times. CDR3 sequence reads: CAISEGTGVNTEAFF. The CDR3 coding sequence is TGTGCCATCAGTGAAGGGACAGGGGTGAACACTGAAGCTTTCTTT. The rearrangement uses TRBV10-3 and TRBJ1-1; 10 bases are shared with TRBD1. V dropped 3 bases and J dropped 0; count of bases not matched to a gene: 1. Germline V gene lookup returns CDR1 ENHRY and CDR2 SYGVKD. This CDR3 has 15 amino acids.

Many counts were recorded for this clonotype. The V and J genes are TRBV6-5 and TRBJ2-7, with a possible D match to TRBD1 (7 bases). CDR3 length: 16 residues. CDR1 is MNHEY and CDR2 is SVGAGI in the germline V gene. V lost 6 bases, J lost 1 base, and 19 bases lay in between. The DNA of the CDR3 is TGTGCCAGCAGCAGGGGGGCAGGGGCATATTCCTACGAGCAGTACTTC. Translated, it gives CASSRGAGAYSYEQYF.

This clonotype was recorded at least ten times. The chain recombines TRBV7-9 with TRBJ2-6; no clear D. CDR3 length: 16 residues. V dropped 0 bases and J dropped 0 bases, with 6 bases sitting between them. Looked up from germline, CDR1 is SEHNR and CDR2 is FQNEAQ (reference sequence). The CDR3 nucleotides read TGTGCCAGCAGCTTAGCGACCAGCTCTGGGGCCAACGTCCTGACTTTC. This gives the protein CASSLATSSGANVLTF.

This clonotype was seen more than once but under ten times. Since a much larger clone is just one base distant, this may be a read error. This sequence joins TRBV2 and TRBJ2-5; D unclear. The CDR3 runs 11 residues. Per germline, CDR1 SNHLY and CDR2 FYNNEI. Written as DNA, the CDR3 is TGTGACAGCAGTGGGGAAGAGACCCAGTACTTC. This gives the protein CDSSGEETQYF.

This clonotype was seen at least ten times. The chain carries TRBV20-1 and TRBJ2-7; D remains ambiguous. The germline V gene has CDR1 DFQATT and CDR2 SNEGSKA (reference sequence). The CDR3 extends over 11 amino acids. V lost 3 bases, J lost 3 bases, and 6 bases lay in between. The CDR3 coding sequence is TGCAGTGCTAGCGCAGACTACGAGCAGTACTTC. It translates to CSASADYEQYF.